Listed below are T cell receptor beta chains from one sample, sequenced in a study of cytomegalovirus exposure and HLA in healthy donors. TCRdb's copy holds only in-frame clones and misses some; the assay was immunoSEQ multiplex PCR. Of over 100,000 clones in the sample, roughly 79% were seen once. The source material was PBMCs. These receptors came from a male donor in good health and CMV-seronegative. The CDR3 runs from the conserved cysteine through the conserved F or W. A D gene is named only where the DNA matches it firmly. Size is omitted from some rows. Given values are once, few, many or a class for expanded clones.

V: TRBV9; D: .; J: TRBJ1-1; size: .; CDR3: CASSVEGRVNTEAFF; DNA: TGTGCCAGCAGCGTAGAGGGGAGGGTGAACACTGAAGCTTTCTTT
V: TRBV5-1; D: TRBD1; J: TRBJ2-3; size: .; CDR3: CASSLRQGATDTQYF; DNA: TGCGCCAGCAGCTTGCGGCAGGGGGCGACAGATACGCAGTATTTT
V: TRBV2; D: .; J: TRBJ1-4; size: .; CDR3: CASRASIAHRQEKLFF; DNA: TGTGCCAGCAGGGCAAGCATAGCCCACCGGCAAGAAAAACTGTTTTTT
V: TRBV11-3; D: TRBD2; J: TRBJ2-3; size: .; CDR3: CASSSRGGGTDTQYF; DNA: TGTGCCAGCAGCTCACGAGGCGGGGGAACAGATACGCAGTATTTT
V: TRBV2; D: .; J: TRBJ1-5; size: .; CDR3: CASSEGQGYSNQPQHF; DNA: TGTGCCAGCAGTGAGGGGCAGGGTTATAGCAATCAGCCCCAGCATTTT
V: TRBV15; D: TRBD1; J: TRBJ1-2; size: .; CDR3: CATSTWTGENGYTF; DNA: TGTGCCACCAGCACCTGGACAGGGGAGAATGGCTACACCTTC
V: TRBV7-5; D: .; J: TRBJ2-4; size: .; CDR3: CARSLGRGEYIQYF; DNA: TGTGCCAGAAGCTTAGGCAGGGGTGAGTACATTCAGTACTTC
V: TRBV6-6; D: TRBD1; J: TRBJ1-6; size: .; CDR3: CASSGTGRGSSPLHF; DNA: TGTGCCAGCAGCGGGACAGGGAGGGGGAGCTCACCCCTCCACTTT
V: TRBV6-1; D: TRBD1; J: TRBJ1-5; size: few; CDR3: CASRADRERQPQHF; DNA: TGTGCCAGCAGGGCCGACAGGGAGAGACAGCCCCAGCATTTT
V: TRBV7-9; D: .; J: TRBJ1-5; size: .; CDR3: CASSLGGLREPQHF; DNA: TGTGCCAGCAGCTTGGGAGGGCTGAGGGAGCCCCAGCATTTT
V: TRBV6-6; D: .; J: TRBJ2-5; size: .; CDR3: CASSYESQETQYF; DNA: TGTGCCAGCAGTTACGAGTCCCAAGAGACCCAGTACTTC
V: TRBV6-6; D: TRBD1; J: TRBJ2-2; size: .; CDR3: CASRMDRVGTGELFF; DNA: TGTGCCAGCCGCATGGACAGGGTCGGTACCGGGGAGCTGTTTTTT
V: TRBV5-1; D: TRBD2; J: TRBJ2-3; size: .; CDR3: CASSLENSGGDTQYF; DNA: TGCGCCAGCAGCTTGGAAAACAGCGGGGGAGATACGCAGTATTTT
V: TRBV10-3; D: TRBD1; J: TRBJ2-6; size: once; CDR3: CATWTGGEELTGANVLTF; DNA: TGTGCCACTTGGACAGGGGGCGAAGAGTTGACTGGGGCCAACGTCCTGACTTTC
V: TRBV29-1; D: .; J: TRBJ2-7; size: .; CDR3: CSVVQGRGTYEQYF; DNA: TGCAGCGTCGTACAGGGTAGAGGGACCTACGAGCAGTACTTC
V: TRBV5-1; D: .; J: TRBJ2-3; size: .; CDR3: CASSFSGDSTDTQYF; DNA: TGCGCCAGCAGCTTTTCGGGGGACAGCACAGATACGCAGTATTTT
V: TRBV6-6; D: .; J: TRBJ1-4; size: .; CDR3: CASSYSGSWEKLFF; DNA: TGTGCCAGCAGTTACTCTGGCAGTTGGGAAAAACTGTTTTTT
V: TRBV19; D: .; J: TRBJ1-2; size: .; CDR3: CASSMGRSPYGYTF; DNA: TGTGCCAGTAGTATGGGCCGATCCCCTTATGGCTACACCTTC
V: TRBV27; D: TRBD1; J: TRBJ2-7; size: .; CDR3: CASSPTGEYEQYF; DNA: TGTGCCAGCAGTCCCACAGGGGAATACGAGCAGTACTTC
V: TRBV30; D: .; J: TRBJ1-2; size: .; CDR3: CAWLYLRGLHGYTF; DNA: TGTGCCTGGCTCTACCTCCGGGGACTTCATGGCTACACCTTC
V: TRBV7-2; D: .; J: TRBJ1-1; size: once; CDR3: CASSPGAANTEAFF; DNA: TGTGCCAGCAGCCCTGGGGCGGCGAACACTGAAGCTTTCTTT
V: TRBV2; D: TRBD1; J: TRBJ2-1; size: .; CDR3: CASSPGQKQFF; DNA: TGTGCCAGCTCCCCGGGACAGAAGCAGTTCTTC
V: TRBV30; D: .; J: TRBJ1-1; size: .; CDR3: CAWGEHTEAFF; DNA: TGTGCCTGGGGAGAACACACTGAAGCTTTCTTT
V: TRBV27; D: .; J: TRBJ1-2; size: .; CDR3: CASSQPGLNYGYTF; DNA: TGTGCCAGCAGTCAGCCGGGACTCAACTATGGCTACACCTTC
V: TRBV13; D: TRBD1; J: TRBJ2-7; size: few; CDR3: CASSMTGGTYEQYF; DNA: TGTGCCAGCAGCATGACAGGGGGAACCTACGAGCAGTACTTC
V: TRBV5-1; D: .; J: TRBJ2-6; size: .; CDR3: CASSAVGRGANVLTF; DNA: TGCGCCAGCAGCGCCGTTGGGAGGGGGGCCAACGTCCTGACTTTC
V: TRBV6-5; D: .; J: TRBJ1-4; size: .; CDR3: CASSYSGSPAEKLFF; DNA: TGTGCCAGCAGTTACTCCGGGAGCCCTGCTGAAAAACTGTTTTTT
V: TRBV7-2; D: .; J: TRBJ1-5; size: .; CDR3: CASSPSLGQGYQPQHF; DNA: TGTGCCAGCAGCCCTAGCCTAGGTCAGGGGTATCAGCCCCAGCATTTT
V: TRBV7-8; D: TRBD1; J: TRBJ2-1; size: .; CDR3: CASSLATGVNEQFF; DNA: TGTGCCAGCAGCTTAGCGACAGGGGTCAATGAGCAGTTCTTC
V: TRBV18; D: TRBD1; J: TRBJ2-7; size: .; CDR3: CASSPPGRGLYEQYF; DNA: TGTGCCAGCTCACCACCGGGCAGGGGGCTCTACGAGCAGTACTTC
V: TRBV5-6; D: .; J: TRBJ1-3; size: .; CDR3: CASSLGGNPLSGNTIYF; DNA: TGTGCCAGCAGCTTGGGAGGGAATCCCCTCTCTGGAAACACCATATATTTT
V: TRBV19; D: .; J: TRBJ1-5; size: few; CDR3: CASSPQGMVTQHF; DNA: TGTGCCAGTAGTCCCCAGGGGATGGTAACCCAGCATTTT
V: TRBV7-2; D: TRBD2; J: TRBJ2-5; size: .; CDR3: CASSNQRGEGETQYF; DNA: TGTGCCAGCAGCAACCAGCGGGGGGAGGGAGAGACCCAGTACTTC
V: TRBV7-9; D: TRBD1; J: TRBJ2-7; size: .; CDR3: CASSFQGATYEQYF; DNA: TGTGCCAGCAGCTTCCAGGGGGCAACCTACGAGCAGTACTTC
V: TRBV30; D: .; J: TRBJ1-2; size: .; CDR3: CAWSKRGIDYTF; DNA: TGTGCCTGGAGCAAAAGGGGCATTGACTACACCTTC
V: TRBV13; D: TRBD1; J: TRBJ2-7; size: .; CDR3: CASSWGQGRAYEQYF; DNA: TGTGCCAGCAGCTGGGGACAGGGACGGGCCTACGAGCAGTACTTC
V: TRBV5-4; D: .; J: TRBJ2-7; size: few; CDR3: CASSLGGQRSSYEQYF; DNA: TGTGCCAGCAGCTTGGGGGGGCAAAGGAGCTCCTACGAGCAGTACTTC